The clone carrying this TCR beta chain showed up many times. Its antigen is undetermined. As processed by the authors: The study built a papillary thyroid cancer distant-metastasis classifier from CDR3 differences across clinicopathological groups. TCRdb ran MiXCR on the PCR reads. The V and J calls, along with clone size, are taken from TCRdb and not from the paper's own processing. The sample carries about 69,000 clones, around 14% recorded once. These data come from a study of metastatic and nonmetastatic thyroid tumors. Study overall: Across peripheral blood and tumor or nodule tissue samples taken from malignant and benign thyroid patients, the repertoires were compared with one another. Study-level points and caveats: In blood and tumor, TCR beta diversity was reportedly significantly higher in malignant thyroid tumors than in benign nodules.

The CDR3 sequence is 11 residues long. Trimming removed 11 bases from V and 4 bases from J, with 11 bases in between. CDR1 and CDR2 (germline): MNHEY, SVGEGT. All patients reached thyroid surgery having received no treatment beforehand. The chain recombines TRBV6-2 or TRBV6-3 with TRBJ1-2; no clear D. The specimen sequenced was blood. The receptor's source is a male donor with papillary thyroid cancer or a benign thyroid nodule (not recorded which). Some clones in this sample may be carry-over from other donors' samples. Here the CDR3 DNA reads TGTGCCTCACCGGGTAGCTATGGCTACACCTTC. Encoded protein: CASPGSYGYTF.